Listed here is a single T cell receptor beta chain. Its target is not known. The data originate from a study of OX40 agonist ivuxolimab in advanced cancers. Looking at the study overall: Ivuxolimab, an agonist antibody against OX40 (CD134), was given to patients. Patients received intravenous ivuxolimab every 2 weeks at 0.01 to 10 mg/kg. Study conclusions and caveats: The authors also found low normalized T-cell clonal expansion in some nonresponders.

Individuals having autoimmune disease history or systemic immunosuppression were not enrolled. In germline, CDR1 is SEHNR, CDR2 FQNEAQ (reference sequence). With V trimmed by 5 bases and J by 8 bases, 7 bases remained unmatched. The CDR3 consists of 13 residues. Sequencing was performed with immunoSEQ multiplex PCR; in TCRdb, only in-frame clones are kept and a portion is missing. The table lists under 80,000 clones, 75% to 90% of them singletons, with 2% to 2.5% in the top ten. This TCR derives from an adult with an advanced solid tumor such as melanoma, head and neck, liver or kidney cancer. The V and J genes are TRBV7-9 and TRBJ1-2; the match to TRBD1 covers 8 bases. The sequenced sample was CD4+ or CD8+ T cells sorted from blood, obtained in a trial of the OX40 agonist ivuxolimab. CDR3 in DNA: TGTGCCAGCAGCCAGCAGGGGGCGGAAGGCTACACCTTC. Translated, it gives CASSQQGAEGYTF.